Following are 30 T cell receptor beta chains from one sample sequenced in a study of blood T cells in healthy people across ages (dated by TCRdb to between 2014 and 2017). The receptor library was made with 5' RACE. Sequencing was performed on an Illumina HiSeq 2500. A second roughly 6 to 11 cycle PCR used a sample-barcoded 5' primer and a J-beta primer mix. In TCRdb, the public reads were trimmed at Q25 with fastp and aligned with MiXCR, with productive beta chains retained. One record per CDR3 amino acid sequence lists the most common genes and DNA. The table for this sample lists over 600,000 distinct CDR3 sequences; more than 20% of them were counted only once. The biggest ten clones account for 3% to 4.5% of the sample. Material for sequencing was blood. The receptors derive from a man aged 70 or older in good health.

J is TRBJ2-7 and V is TRBV2; no clear D. CDR1 SNHLY and CDR2 FYNNEI come from the germline V gene. V shed 2 bases and J shed 3 bases, with 5 bases lying between them. The CDR3 sequence is 12 residues long. CDR3 residues: CASSEYSYEQYF. The CDR3 coding sequence is TGTGCCAGCAGTGAATATAGCTACGAGCAGTACTTC.

The chain combines TRBV12-3 or TRBV12-4 with TRBJ2-7; no clear D gene. The length of the CDR3 is 14 residues. The ends were cut back, 3 bases at V and 3 bases at J, with 12 bases in the middle. CDR3 coding DNA: TGTGCCAGCAGTTTTAGCAGTCCCTACTACGAGCAGTACTTC. Amino acids: CASSFSSPYYEQYF.

This clonotype was observed a few times. The chain links TRBV6-5 to TRBJ2-5; 11 bases are shared with TRBD2. The germline V gene has CDR1 MNHEY and CDR2 SVGAGI. The CDR3 sequence is 18 residues long. V dropped 2 bases and J dropped 1; count of bases not matched to a gene: 9. CDR3 sequence: CASSYRALTSGIQETQYF. The CDR3, as DNA: TGTGCCAGCAGTTACCGTGCTCTGACTAGCGGGATCCAAGAGACCCAGTACTTC.

The table lists this clonotype with a few counts. This rearrangement joins TRBV2 to TRBJ2-7, with D tentatively TRBD1 or TRBD2 (5 bases each). V was trimmed by 3 bases and J by 9 bases, leaving 18 bases between them. Looked up from germline, CDR1 is SNHLY and CDR2 is FYNNEI. The CDR3 totals 14 residues. CDR3 region: CASSEGPAVSWQYF. CDR3 DNA sequence: TGTGCCAGCAGTGAGGGACCAGCGGTAAGCTGGCAGTACTTC.

The V call is TRBV7-2, the J call TRBJ2-5, with a tentative D call TRBD2 (5 bases). Trimming shortened V by 5 bases and J by 2 bases, and 12 bases separated the two germline ends. The CDR3 consists of 14 residues. Germline CDR1 SGHTA, CDR2 FQGNSA. This CDR3 reads CASSPEGRQETQYF. CDR3 nucleotides: TGTGCCAGCAGCCCAGAGGGCAGGCAAGAGACCCAGTACTTC. The full variable domain, with the rest looked up from reference TRBV7-2 and TRBJ2-5, is GAGVSQSPSNKVTEKGKDVELRCDPISGHTALYWYRQSLGQGLEFLIYFQGNSAPDKSGLPSDRFSAERTGGSVSTLTIQRTQQEDSAVYLCASSPEGRQETQYFGPGTRLLVL.

This clonotype was detected a few times. This sequence joins TRBV5-5 and TRBJ2-7; D call uncertain. The CDR3 runs to 14 residues. Per the germline V gene, CDR1 is SGHKS and CDR2 is YYEKEE (reference sequence). V was shortened by 0 bases and J by 2 bases, with 9 bases between the two germline ends. CDR3 in DNA: TGTGCCAGCAGCTTGGATGTCAGGACCTACGAGCAGTACTTC. Its protein product is CASSLDVRTYEQYF.

The J gene is TRBJ1-5, the V gene TRBV4-2; 7 bases map to TRBD1. Germline trimming cut 2 bases from V and 0 bases from J; bases unmatched to any gene: 4. The V gene's germline CDR1 is LGHNA and CDR2 YNFKEQ. The CDR3 loop spans 16 amino acids. CDR3: CASSQPGTASNQPQHF. For the CDR3, the DNA is TGTGCCAGCAGCCAACCCGGGACAGCTAGCAATCAGCCCCAGCATTTT.

With regard to this clonotype: At one end, the junction sequence differs from germline, possibly due to a read error. The gene calls are TRBV5-1 and TRBJ2-7; 9 bases map to TRBD1. The CDR3 is made up of 14 amino acids. The V gene's germline CDR1 is SGHRS and CDR2 YFSETQ. In DNA, the CDR3 is TGCGCCAGCGGCAGAGGACAGGGGTCTGGAGAGCGGTACTTC. Translating it yields CASGRGQGSGERYF.

This clonotype came up many times. J is TRBJ1-5 and V is TRBV7-8; possible D gene TRBD1, 6 bases. Trimming cost V 5 bases and J 4 bases, with 15 bases left between them. The germline V gene has CDR1 SGHVS and CDR2 FQNEAQ. CDR3 length: 15 amino acids. The CDR3, as DNA: TGTGCCAGCAGCCCCTGGGGGGCCGCTAATCAGCCCCAGCATTTT. Protein product: CASSPWGAANQPQHF.

This sequence joins TRBV5-1 and TRBJ1-1; D gene ambiguous. The CDR3 is made up of 13 amino acids. The V gene lost 5 bases and the J gene lost 3 bases, with 11 bases spanning the gap. Germline lookup yields CDR1 SGHRS and CDR2 YFSETQ. The CDR3 loop reads CASRAGTDTEAFF. In nucleotides, the CDR3 is TGCGCCAGCAGGGCAGGTACCGACACTGAAGCTTTCTTT.

The chain links TRBV7-6 to TRBJ2-1; 13 bases map to TRBD2. The junction had 19 bases not matched to a gene; V was cut back by 4 bases and J by 4 bases. The germline V gene has CDR1 SGHVS and CDR2 FNYEAQ. The CDR3 consists of 21 residues. For the CDR3, the DNA is TGTGCCAGCAGCTCGGACAGGGGGCCTGGGACTAGCGGGATCGGATACAATGAGCAGTTCTTC. Its translation is CASSSDRGPGTSGIGYNEQFF.

This clonotype was observed a handful of times. CDR3 DNA: TGTGCCAGTTCACTAGCGGGAGATTTCTACGAGCAGTACTTC. It translates to CASSLAGDFYEQYF. V and J are TRBV12-3 or TRBV12-4 and TRBJ2-7, with 11 bases lining up with TRBD2. With 9 bases clipped from V and 3 bases from J, the junction kept 7 bases outside the gene matches. CDR3 length: 14 residues.

At least ten counts were recorded for this clonotype. This chain links TRBV7-2 with TRBJ1-6; D is unclear. The CDR3 runs to 14 residues. Deletions cut 2 bases from V and 5 bases from J, with 7 bases between. The V gene's germline CDR1 is SGHTA and CDR2 FQGNSA. The CDR3 region has the DNA TGTGCCAGCAGCTTATACACGAATAATTCACCCCTCCACTTT. As protein: CASSLYTNNSPLHF.

The chain joins TRBV3-1 to TRBJ1-1, with TRBD1 identical over 9 bases. This CDR3 contains 15 residues. J was trimmed by 3 bases and V by 4 bases; bases with no gene match: 6. Germline V gene lookup returns CDR1 LGHDT and CDR2 YNNKEL (reference sequence). The CDR3 bases are TGTGCCAGCAGCCCCCGGGACAGGGTTCACACTGAAGCTTTCTTT. Amino acid sequence: CASSPRDRVHTEAFF.

This rearrangement joins TRBV7-3 to TRBJ2-1; D is possibly TRBD1 (6 bases). The germline gives CDR1 SGHTA, CDR2 FQGTGA. This CDR3 comprises 12 residues. V was cut by 5 bases and J by 9 bases, with 11 bases left in between. The CDR3 loop is CASSATGFEQFF. In DNA form, the CDR3 reads TGTGCCAGCAGCGCGACAGGATTTGAGCAGTTCTTC.

The chain combines TRBV10-3 with TRBJ2-4; TRBD1 agrees at 7 bases. The CDR3 covers 14 residues. Per germline, CDR1 ENHRY and CDR2 SYGVKD. Unmatched junction bases numbered 9, after V lost 5 bases and J lost 8 bases. CDR3 in DNA: TGTGCCATCAGTTCCGGGACAGTCTTAGACATTCAGTACTTC. As protein: CAISSGTVLDIQYF.

This clonotype was observed many times. This rearrangement joins TRBV5-1 to TRBJ2-1; TRBD1 is a possible D gene (5 bases). Germline V CDR1 and CDR2: SGHRS, YFSETQ. The CDR3 sequence is 14 residues long. The V end lost 2 bases, the J end lost 2 bases, and 8 bases lay between the germline ends. In nucleotides, the CDR3 is TGCGCCAGCAGCTTAGAAGGGGCCTACAATGAGCAGTTCTTC. It translates to CASSLEGAYNEQFF.

The rearrangement joins TRBV20-1 to TRBJ2-3; D is ambiguous. CDR3 length: 13 amino acids. V was shortened by 2 bases and J by 4 bases, with 10 bases between the two germline ends. Germline CDR1 DFQATT, CDR2 SNEGSKA (reference sequence). CDR3 sequence reads: CSARILNADTQYF. The CDR3 nucleotides read TGCAGTGCTAGAATTCTGAACGCAGATACGCAGTATTTT.

Note on this clonotype: At one end the junction does not follow the germline gene, possibly because of a read error. The chain employs TRBV2 and TRBJ2-2; perhaps TRBD1 as D (5 bases). The CDR3 covers 14 residues. CDR1 and CDR2 from the germline V gene are SNHLY and FYNNEI. The CDR3 sequence is CASCETVNTGELFF. The CDR3 region has the DNA TGTGCCAGCTGTGAGACAGTGAACACCGGGGAGCTGTTTTTT.

The CDR3 nucleotides are TGTGCCAGCAGTACAGGGGTTGGTTACGAGCAGTACTTC. Its protein product is CASSTGVGYEQYF. V gene TRBV6-1 combines with J gene TRBJ2-7, with TRBD1 identical over 7 bases. The trim removed 5 bases at V and 4 bases at J, leaving 5 bases unmatched. This CDR3 contains 13 residues. The germline V gene encodes CDR1 MNHNS and CDR2 SASEGT.

V and J are TRBV5-1 and TRBJ2-3; 11 bases align to TRBD2. With V trimmed by 1 base and J by 6 bases, 7 bases remained unmatched. The CDR3 consists of 16 residues. In germline, CDR1 is SGHRS, CDR2 YFSETQ. CDR3 sequence: CASSLQASGRTDTQYF. CDR3 DNA: TGCGCCAGCAGCTTGCAGGCTAGCGGGAGGACTGATACGCAGTATTTT.

Concerning this clonotype itself: The junction and the germline gene differ at one end; a read error may be behind it. The chain employs TRBV3-1 and TRBJ1-2, with D unresolved. CDR3 size: 12 residues. Looked up from germline, CDR1 is LGHDT and CDR2 is YNNKEL (reference sequence). The CDR3 coding sequence is TGTACCAGCAGCCTCTGGTCATATGGCTACACCTTC. Translated: CTSSLWSYGYTF.

The chain links TRBV12-3 or TRBV12-4 to TRBJ1-4, with 9 bases aligning to TRBD1. V trimming: 5 bases; J trimming: 7 bases; junction bases outside the gene matches: 5. The CDR3 sequence is 14 residues long. The CDR3 bases are TGTGCCAGCAGTAAAACAGGGGGCACTGAAAAACTGTTTTTT. Its translation is CASSKTGGTEKLFF.

This clonotype was counted once. The chain has TRBV7-2 and TRBJ2-1; D possibly corresponds to TRBD1 (5 bases). The CDR3 is made up of 14 amino acids. V lost 5 bases and J 10 bases, leaving 18 bases between the germline ends. Germline V gives CDR1 SGHTA, CDR2 FQGNSA. The CDR3 loop is CASSPRSGFFEQFF. For the CDR3, the DNA is TGTGCCAGCAGCCCGCGCTCAGGGTTCTTCGAGCAGTTCTTC.

This clonotype was detected a few times. The junction departs from the called germline gene at one end, perhaps through a read error. The rearrangement links TRBV5-6 to TRBJ2-5; 10 positions agree with TRBD2. The V gene's germline CDR1 is SGHDT and CDR2 YYEEEE. The CDR3 consists of 18 residues. CDR3 DNA sequence: TGTGCCAGCAGCTTGGCCACTAGCGGGGCCCGGAATGTCAATGAGCGGTTCTTC. Translating gives CASSLATSGARNVNERFF.

The rearrangement joins TRBV5-1 to TRBJ1-2; D gene uncertain. Trimming cost V 5 bases and J 8 bases, with 10 bases left between them. The germline gives CDR1 SGHRS, CDR2 YFSETQ. The CDR3 is 11 amino acids. The CDR3 sequence is CASSLPPGYTF. In DNA form, the CDR3 reads TGCGCCAGCAGTCTACCTCCCGGCTACACCTTC.

In its sample, this clonotype was seen many times. The CDR3 loop reads CASSPVNRVNEKLFF. DNA for the CDR3: TGTGCCAGCTCACCAGTTAACAGGGTGAATGAAAAACTGTTTTTT. The chain employs TRBV18 and TRBJ1-4; TRBD1 is a possible D gene (6 bases). The CDR3 consists of 15 residues. V was pared by 2 bases and J by 5 bases, with 12 bases between. Per the germline V gene, CDR1 is KGHSH and CDR2 is LQKENI.

This clonotype came up many times. V and J are TRBV4-3 and TRBJ1-1; 10 bases are shared with TRBD1. Losses at the gene ends were 0 bases for V and 6 bases for J; bases not matched to a gene: 7. The V gene's germline CDR1 is LGHNA and CDR2 YSLEER. The length of the CDR3 is 16 residues. CDR3 residues: CASSQEEGGQGSEAFF. The CDR3 region has the DNA TGCGCCAGCAGCCAAGAAGAGGGGGGACAGGGGTCTGAAGCTTTCTTT.

This clonotype was picked up a small number of times. This chain connects TRBV3-1 to TRBJ2-3, with a tentative D call TRBD2 (6 bases). The CDR3 has 13 residues. CDR1 LGHDT and CDR2 YNNKEL come from the germline V gene (reference sequence). V was clipped by 4 bases and J by 6 bases, with 11 bases between them. CDR3 sequence: CASSPYRGDTQYF. Here the CDR3 DNA reads TGTGCCAGCAGCCCCTATCGGGGGGATACGCAGTATTTT.

This chain connects TRBV20-1 to TRBJ1-5; D is possibly TRBD1 (6 bases). Germline loops: CDR1 DFQATT, CDR2 SNEGSKA (reference sequence). V was trimmed by 4 bases and J by 9 bases, leaving 22 bases between them. This CDR3 has 15 residues. CDR3 loop: CSATQGGGGDRPQHF. CDR3 bases: TGCAGTGCTACACAGGGAGGTGGAGGGGATCGGCCCCAGCATTTT.